This section outlines one TCR beta chain sequence together with its context. What this receptor recognizes is not known. No much larger clone is present one base from it, and per-base qualities are unavailable. The CDR3 has 14 amino acids, counting the end cysteine and phenylalanine. The CDR3 DNA has 42 bases and is translated from base 1. Cut back by 0 bases and 10 bases, the V and J ends lie 14 bases apart. CDR1 and CDR2 were assigned from the germline V gene as SGHDT and YYEEEE. CD8 naive samples consisted of CD45RO-negative cells that were positively selected for CCR7, yielding a CD45RA+CCR7+ population without TemRA cells. Donors were healthy HIV-negative adults with no recently reported acute infections or vaccinations. All donors were Caucasian adults living in Nashville, Tennessee, USA. Blood was obtained by leukapheresis, after which PBMCs were separated by Ficoll-Histopaque density gradient centrifugation and cryopreserved in liquid nitrogen vapor phase. Analytical flow cytometry was used to check the purity and quantity of each magnetically sorted T cell population. From each sorted fraction, genomic DNA was isolated and quantified by UV absorbance on a Nanodrop 2000c.

These data originate in a study of shared clonotypes between healthy human individuals (dated by TCRdb to 2020 to 2022). Background for the entire study: The cohort included three men and a couple of women between 18 and 49 years of age. To estimate repertoire size and how much clonotype sharing occurs between individuals, the study deeply sequenced the blood TCR repertoires of five or six healthy adults. To increase sequencing depth and limit assay-specific biases, TCR repertoire library preparation and sequencing were carried out by different laboratories using diverse techniques. Per donor, three plates each were used for CD4 naive and CD4 memory, two for CD8 naive, and one for CD8 memory. Per donor, leukapheresis produced somewhere between about 0.94 and 10 billion PBMCs. General study outcomes and caveats: Clonotypes shared by all four sorted-subset donors showed higher generation probabilities than non-shared clonotypes. When a few donors were compared, the shared fraction of clonotypes was around 4.6% for naive CD4, around 3.6% for naive CD8, about 2.5% for memory CD4, and around 0.4% for memory CD8. Even with the large sequencing depth, rarefaction of the sorted-subset datasets indicated that sequencing was incomplete. Sampling was limited to blood, and TCR repertoires in tissue likely differ from TCR repertoires in blood. Based on pairwise subsampling, the degree of clonotype sharing among donors was expected to be affected by sequencing depth. The genetic and exposure-history diversity represented was limited by the small number of donors. Naive subsets generally had larger estimated clonotype richness than memory subsets did.

TCR CDR3 regions were amplified from genomic DNA by multiplex PCR using the deep immunoSEQ assay. Genomic DNA extracted from each cell subset was distributed evenly over all wells of several immunoSEQ 96-well plates, and each plate served as one replicate. For sorted subsets, each replicate PCR was loaded with 200 ng genomic DNA, equivalent to approximately 27,000 T cell genomes. Purified libraries were quantified with a Qubit 3.0 fluorometer, sized on a Bioanalyzer 2100, and re-quantified with the KAPA Library Quantification kit. A separate single-read 150-cycle Illumina NextSeq 550 flow cell was used to sequence each immunoSEQ 96-well plate. On the authors' methods: Because the immunoSEQ output held only junctional sequences and lacked quality scores, the filtering could not match the filtering applied to full-length reads. To assign V/J genes and CDR3, sequences were annotated using PyIR, a Python wrapper for IgBLAST v1.9, with IMGT germline references. Reads were removed for weak V/J assignments (E-value above 1e-6), missing CDR3, stop codons, out-of-frame junctions, or ambiguous translated residues. V3J clonotypes were defined as sequences sharing an identical inferred V gene, J gene, and CDR3 amino acid sequence. To compute the percentage overlap between repertoires, the number of shared unique clonotypes was divided by the size of the smaller repertoire. Three approaches were used to assess repertoire richness: RTK rarefaction, the Chao1 estimator, and Recon v2.1 estimates of unobserved clonotypes. For all TCRbeta clonotypes obtained by the gDNA method from a handful of donors, generation probabilities were computed with OLGA. TCRdb obtained this table from immuneACCESS and retained in-frame rearrangements with V and J assigned. These tables miss some clones; where compared with another copy, unresolved V genes account for less than half of the shortfall, and the remainder is unexplained. The D gene and trimming were derived from the DNA, and the V and J assignments and clone size from that table. Within this sample are about 580,000 clones, with roughly 98% of them counted one time only. The top ten clonotypes cover around 0.3% of the sample.

The chain uses TRBV5-6 and TRBJ1-5, with no confidently assigned D gene. This TCR derives from a man between 25 and 39 years old in good health. The material sequenced was naive CD8+ T cells sorted from blood. Read against the paper, the sample's cell subset or site label means: CD45RA+CCR7+. DNA sequence: TGTGCCAGCAGCTTGGGGGGTTTTGTGGGACCCCAGCATTTT. This yields the protein CASSLGGFVGPQHF.